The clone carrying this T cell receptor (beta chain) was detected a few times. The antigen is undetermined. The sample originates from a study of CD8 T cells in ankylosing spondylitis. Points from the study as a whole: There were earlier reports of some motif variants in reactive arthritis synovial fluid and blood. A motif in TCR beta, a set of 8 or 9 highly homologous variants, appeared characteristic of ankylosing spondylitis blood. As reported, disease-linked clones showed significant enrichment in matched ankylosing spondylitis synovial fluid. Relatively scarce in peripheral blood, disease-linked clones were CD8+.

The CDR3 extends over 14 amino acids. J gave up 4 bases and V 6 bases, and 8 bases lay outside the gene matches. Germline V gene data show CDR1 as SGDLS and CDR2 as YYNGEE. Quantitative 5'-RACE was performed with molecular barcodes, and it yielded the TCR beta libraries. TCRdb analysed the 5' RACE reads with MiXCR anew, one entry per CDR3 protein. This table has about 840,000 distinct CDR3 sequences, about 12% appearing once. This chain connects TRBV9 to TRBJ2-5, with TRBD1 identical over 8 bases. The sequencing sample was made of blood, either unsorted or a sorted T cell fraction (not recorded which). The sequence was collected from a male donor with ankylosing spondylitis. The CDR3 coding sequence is TGTGCCAGCAATGGGACAGGTGGGGGAGAGACCCAGTACTTC. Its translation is CASNGTGGGETQYF.